These 2 T cell receptor beta chains originate from one sample sequenced in a study of blood T cell repertoires in COVID-19. Using immunoSEQ multiplex PCR, the repertoire was profiled, and TCRdb retains in-frame clones only, with some absent. The table includes fewer than 150,000 clones, under 90% detected once. The sequencing sample was made of PBMCs or T cells enriched from blood (not recorded which). Source of these receptors: a woman under 30 who had been exposed to COVID-19.

The chain has TRBV20-1 and TRBJ1-2, with D possibly being TRBD1 (5 bases). CDR1 DFQATT and CDR2 SNEGSKA come from the germline V gene (reference sequence). The CDR3 loop spans 15 amino acids. Between the trimmed V and J ends, which lost 3 bases and 4 bases, there was a span of 18 bases. As DNA, the CDR3 is TGCAGTGCTAGTACTAACGGTCAGGGCCGCTATGGCTACACCTTC. Its translation: CSASTNGQGRYGYTF.

This chain joins TRBV6-5 and TRBJ2-7; D remains unclear. V gave up 7 bases and J gave up 3 bases, with 13 bases separating them. CDR1 and CDR2 from the germline V gene are MNHEY and SVGAGI. The CDR3 is made up of 13 amino acids. CDR3 loop: CASTLGPGYEQYF. In nucleotides, the CDR3 is TGTGCCAGCACCCTGGGCCCAGGCTACGAGCAGTACTTC.